Listed below are T cell receptor beta chains from one sample, sequenced in a study of T cells in Graves' hyperthyroidism and ophthalmopathy. TCRdb called the multiplex PCR reads again in MiXCR, with one record for every CDR3 protein. The sample lists 250,000 to 400,000 distinct CDR3 sequences, about an eighth seen once, with roughly 33% in the top ten. The sequenced sample consisted of blood. These receptors all come from a woman aged 40 to 50 with Graves' ophthalmopathy. The CDR3 runs from the conserved cysteine through the conserved F or W. The D gene is left open where the match is weak. The size field is filled for only some rows; it gives once, few, many or a size class.

v_call	clone_size	d_call	j_call	cdr3_aa	cdr3_nt
TRBV5-6	many	-	TRBJ1-1	CASRRDTEAFF	TGTGCCAGCAGACGGGACACTGAAGCTTTCTTT
TRBV28	many	-	TRBJ1-1	CASLPPLNTEAFF	TGTGCCTCCCTTCCCCCCCTGAACACTGAAGCTTTCTTT
TRBV6-1	many	-	TRBJ1-1	CASSEGGGAYSKTEAFF	TGTGCCAGCAGTGAAGGTGGGGGTGCCTACTCCAAGACTGAAGCTTTCTTT
TRBV27	many	-	TRBJ2-7	CASSFDGGSYEQYF	TGTGCCAGCAGTTTCGACGGGGGATCCTACGAGCAGTACTTC
TRBV20-1	many	-	TRBJ1-1	CSARDPMGGNTEAFF	TGCAGTGCTAGAGATCCAATGGGCGGGAACACTGAAGCTTTCTTT
TRBV19	many	-	TRBJ2-1	CASTSRVRLNNEQFF	TGTGCCAGTACCTCCCGTGTAAGGCTCAACAATGAGCAGTTCTTC
TRBV28	many	TRBD2	TRBJ2-5	CASSTGTSGGAGETQYF	TGTGCCAGCAGTACCGGGACTAGCGGGGGGGCGGGGGAGACCCAGTACTTC
TRBV11-2	-	-	TRBJ2-5	CASSFRPPRETQYF	TGTGCCAGCAGCTTCCGACCCCCACGGGAGACCCAGTACTTC
TRBV20-1	-	-	TRBJ2-1	CSARDPRGPYNEQFF	TGCAGTGCTAGAGATCCACGGGGGCCATACAATGAGCAGTTCTTC
TRBV5-4	-	-	TRBJ2-1	CASSRQLADNEQFF	TGTGCCAGCAGCCGGCAACTAGCAGACAATGAGCAGTTCTTC
TRBV7-8	many	-	TRBJ2-1	CASSSGPNNEQFF	TGTGCCAGCAGCTCCGGGCCTAACAATGAGCAGTTCTTC
TRBV5-1	-	-	TRBJ2-2	CANSLLGGNTGELFF	TGCGCCAACAGCTTGTTGGGGGGGAACACCGGGGAGCTGTTTTTT
TRBV4-1	few	TRBD1	TRBJ2-7	CASSGGTGGEQYF	TGCGCCAGCAGCGGCGGGACAGGGGGCGAGCAGTACTTC
TRBV3-1	many	TRBD2	TRBJ2-7	CASSQASGSSYEQYF	TGTGCCAGCAGCCAAGCTAGCGGGAGCTCCTACGAGCAGTACTTC
TRBV20-1	few	-	TRBJ1-2	CSALDGNYGYTF	TGCAGTGCGCTAGACGGGAACTATGGCTACACCTTC
TRBV3-1	many	-	TRBJ2-1	CASSPLIGSREQFF	TGTGCCAGCAGTCCTCTCATAGGAAGTAGGGAGCAGTTCTTC
TRBV28	-	-	TRBJ2-7	CASSFWNGGARGAQIFYEQYF	TGTGCCAGCAGTTTTTGGAATGGGGGGGCCCGAGGGGCACAAATTTTTTACGAGCAGTACTTC
TRBV27	few	-	TRBJ2-4	CASSLRTDLLAKNIQYF	TGTGCCAGCAGTTTAAGGACGGACCTTCTAGCCAAAAACATTCAGTACTTC
TRBV11-3	-	-	TRBJ1-1	CASSGHGRTMNTEAFF	TGTGCCAGCAGCGGACATGGCCGAACAATGAACACTGAAGCTTTCTTT
TRBV28	many	-	TRBJ2-3	CATDPILGTQYF	TGTGCCACAGACCCCATTTTGGGGACGCAGTATTTT
TRBV24-1	once	-	TRBJ2-2	CATRGGPNTGELFF	TGTGCCACCCGCGGAGGACCGAACACCGGGGAGCTGTTTTTT
TRBV20-1	many	-	TRBJ1-2	CSATEENYGYTF	TGCAGTGCTACAGAGGAGAACTATGGCTACACCTTC
TRBV5-1	many	-	TRBJ2-1	CASSLYTGPYNEQFF	TGCGCCAGCAGCCTTTACACTGGCCCCTACAATGAGCAGTTCTTC
TRBV7-8	-	TRBD1	TRBJ2-2	CASSARDRGRDRELFF	TGTGCCAGCAGCGCCCGGGACAGGGGGCGGGACCGGGAGCTGTTTTTT
TRBV20-1	-	TRBD2	TRBJ2-3	CSATSGATDTQYF	TGCAGTGCTACGAGCGGGGCCACAGATACGCAGTATTTT
TRBV27	-	-	TRBJ1-1	CAGSFSGNTEAFF	TGTGCCGGCAGTTTTTCAGGGAACACTGAAGCTTTCTTT
TRBV29-1	few	-	TRBJ2-7	CSVDLGSYEQYF	TGCAGCGTTGATCTCGGGTCCTACGAGCAGTACTTC
TRBV7-9	many	TRBD2	TRBJ2-1	CASSLPTSGRWNEQFF	TGTGCCAGCAGCTTACCCACTAGCGGGAGGTGGAATGAGCAGTTCTTC
TRBV9	-	-	TRBJ2-7	CASSVGSGPLSYEQYF	TGTGCCAGCAGCGTAGGGTCGGGACCGCTCTCCTACGAGCAGTACTTC
TRBV20-1	once	-	TRBJ2-3	CSARDRGRAGGDTQYF	TGCAGTGCTAGAGATCGGGGCAGGGCGGGTGGAGATACGCAGTATTTT
TRBV20-1	many	-	TRBJ2-3	CGGKDSLTDTQYF	TGCGGGGGGAAAGACAGCCTCACAGATACGCAGTATTTT
TRBV10-3	-	TRBD2	TRBJ2-7	CAISEGTSGTKEQYF	TGTGCCATCAGTGAAGGGACTAGCGGGACGAAAGAGCAGTACTTC
TRBV12-3/TRBV12-4	many	-	TRBJ2-3	CASSFWGAGTDTQYF	TGTGCCAGCAGTTTTTGGGGGGCTGGCACAGATACGCAGTATTTT
TRBV19	many	-	TRBJ2-5	CASSIGGVQETQYF	TGTGCCAGTAGTATAGGCGGGGTTCAAGAGACCCAGTACTTC
TRBV11-3	-	-	TRBJ1-2	CASSTGAYGYTF	TGTGCCAGCAGCACCGGGGCTTATGGCTACACCTTC
TRBV5-1	many	-	TRBJ1-1	CASSPTGTNTEAFF	TGCGCCAGCAGCCCAACAGGGACGAACACTGAAGCTTTCTTT
TRBV28	few	-	TRBJ2-7	CASSSDSIEQYF	TGTGCCAGCAGTTCAGACAGTATCGAGCAGTACTTC
TRBV5-4	-	TRBD1	TRBJ2-2	CASSLARGRFGELFF	TGTGCCAGCAGCTTGGCCAGGGGGCGGTTCGGGGAGCTGTTTTTT
TRBV4-1	few	-	TRBJ1-1	CASSQDDPKLGSMNTEAFF	TGCGCCAGCAGCCAAGATGACCCTAAACTCGGCAGCATGAACACTGAAGCTTTCTTT
TRBV6-1	-	-	TRBJ1-5	CASNDPRGTRQPQHF	TGTGCCAGCAACGACCCCAGGGGTACGAGACAGCCCCAGCATTTT
TRBV10-3	-	-	TRBJ1-5	CAISDMGGTDQPQHF	TGTGCCATCAGTGATATGGGGGGCACCGATCAGCCCCAGCATTTT
TRBV19	-	TRBD1	TRBJ1-1	CASSLNRGLTEAFF	TGTGCCAGTAGTTTAAACAGGGGGCTCACTGAAGCTTTCTTT
TRBV6-1	many	TRBD1	TRBJ2-1	CASSAPTGRGNEQFF	TGTGCCAGCAGTGCCCCGACAGGGCGCGGCAATGAGCAGTTCTTC
TRBV20-1	many	-	TRBJ1-5	CSARRAGNQPQHF	TGCAGTGCTAGGCGGGCCGGCAATCAGCCCCAGCATTTT
TRBV14	few	-	TRBJ1-1	CASSQTPGPWNTEAFF	TGTGCCAGCAGCCAAACCCCTGGACCCTGGAACACTGAAGCTTTCTTT